The clone carrying this TCR beta chain showed up many times. This sample is part of a study of molecular identifiers for immune sequencing clone quantification. TCRdb recomputed calls from the PCR reads with MiXCR, one row per CDR3 protein. This sample yields 400,000 to 600,000 distinct CDR3 sequences, of which roughly a fifth are seen a single time; more than 0.8% belongs to the top ten. In the sort, naive CD8 T cells were defined as CD8+CD4-CCR7+CD45RA+. Sequenced input: naive CD8+ T cells from blood, with Jurkat cell RNA spiked in. The subset is: FACS-sorted CD8+CD4-CCR7+CD45RA+ naive T cells. This receptor was taken from a human donor in good health. Some libraries in this study had Jurkat cell RNA spiked in.

This chain's CDR3 is CASSEVRGLSYEQYF. In DNA form, the CDR3 reads TGTGCCAGCAGTGAAGTCCGGGGCCTCTCCTACGAGCAGTACTTC. This chain connects TRBV6-1 to TRBJ2-7; D is tentatively TRBD1 or TRBD2 (5 bases each). The CDR3 totals 15 residues. The germline V gene has CDR1 MNHNS and CDR2 SASEGT. The ends were cut back, 1 base at V and 0 bases at J, with 10 bases in the middle.